The sequence of this TCR beta chain was determined in a study of regulatory T cells in long-lasting Graves disease. Arm-PCR of CDR3 regions and iRepertoire HTBI primers were the basis on which TCR beta libraries were built. TCRdb recomputed calls from the multiplex PCR reads with MiXCR, one row per CDR3 protein. Of about 350,000 distinct CDR3 sequences detected, 15% to 20% appear once; the ten largest clones hold 20% to 25%. This clonotype showed up many times. As for time point: newly diagnosed GD, antithyroid drugs for less than 3 months. After RNA was extracted from PBMCs, the TCR library was made from it. Trimming left V 4 bases short and J 7 bases short, with 10 bases between. This CDR3 has 12 residues. Looked up from germline, CDR1 is SNHLY and CDR2 is FYNNEI. This same sample was also taken into another study, of T cells in Graves' hyperthyroidism and ophthalmopathy.

The TCR was taken from a woman between 18 and 29 years old with Graves disease. Sample: peripheral blood mononuclear cells (PBMCs), taken at new diagnosis, from a patient treated with antithyroid drugs. The chain carries TRBV2 and TRBJ1-2; D is perhaps TRBD1 (6 bases). The CDR3 sequence: CASSADSSGYTF. The CDR3 nucleotides are TGTGCCAGCAGTGCGGACAGTAGTGGCTACACCTTC.